The text below deals with one T cell receptor beta chain. This clone was counted a single time. No cognate antigen has been identified for it. The record has no base qualities; no much larger clone is one base away. The immunoSEQ Assay, a bias-controlled multiplex PCR, was used to amplify TCRbeta CDR3 regions from genomic DNA. In the paper's pipeline: Within the assay, amplification of reference gene primers was used to estimate how many nucleated cells each sample contained. Sequence reads were collapsed and filtered to measure the absolute abundance of every unique TCRbeta CDR3 rearrangement. For each sample, productive Simpson clonality was calculated by taking the square root of Simpson's diversity index across productive rearrangements. TCRdb limited this immuneACCESS table to in-frame rearrangements with V and J called. A share of clones is missing; checked studies link under half to unresolved V genes, and the rest is unexplained. V and J calls and clone size are those listed in that table; D and trimming were worked out from the DNA. The sample table lists roughly 280,000 clones, about nine tenths of them with a count of one. The top ten constitute around 10% of the sample.

The data were taken from a study of blood T cell repertoires in COVID-19 (dated by TCRdb to about 2020). In the study overall: Samples from collaborators originated in the United States, Italy and Spain and spanned both the acute and convalescent phases of COVID-19. The prospective study material was composed of cDNA or gDNA derived from T cells, B-cell-depleted T cells, or PBMCs. The dataset comprised deeply sampled blood TCRbeta repertoires from subjects exposed to, actively infected with, or recovered from COVID-19. The repertoires were released in a freely available public database meant as a resource for research on the immune response to SARS-CoV-2. The samples were drawn from the first 160 participants of the ongoing ImmuneRACE study and from 950 to 1,500 subjects provided by 6 global collaborators. The sample metadata nearly always contained a de-identified subject ID, COVID-19 status, age in years and sex. Where available, HLA class I and class II types were taken from metadata supplied by the sample provider and were not determined by assay-based typing.

What the authors observed across the whole study: The amount of clinical and demographic metadata varied by source and participant and was provided uncurated.

The CDR3, cysteine through phenylalanine, is 14 amino acids long. The retained sequence is limited to the CDR3, 42 bases, with the frame set at the first base. In the germline V gene, CDR1 corresponds to SGDLS and CDR2 to YYNGEE. V ends up 2 bases short and J 4 bases short, with an unmatched junction base count of 2. One collaborating source in Seattle enrolled patients during active infection and followed them longitudinally through the course of disease. Collaborating institutions collected whole blood in K2EDTA tubes following their own protocols. For TCRbeta analysis, collaborators shipped samples in one of three forms: frozen whole blood, isolated PBMCs, or DNA extracted from either of those sample types.

Sample: peripheral blood. The rearrangement combines TRBV9 with TRBJ2-3; 9 nucleotides in the junction match TRBD1. This sequence was found in a woman aged 25 to 39 with COVID-19, enrolled during active disease. The CDR3 loop reads CASSVGQGPDTQYF. The DNA is as follows: TGTGCCAGCAGCGTTGGACAGGGGCCAGATACGCAGTATTTT.